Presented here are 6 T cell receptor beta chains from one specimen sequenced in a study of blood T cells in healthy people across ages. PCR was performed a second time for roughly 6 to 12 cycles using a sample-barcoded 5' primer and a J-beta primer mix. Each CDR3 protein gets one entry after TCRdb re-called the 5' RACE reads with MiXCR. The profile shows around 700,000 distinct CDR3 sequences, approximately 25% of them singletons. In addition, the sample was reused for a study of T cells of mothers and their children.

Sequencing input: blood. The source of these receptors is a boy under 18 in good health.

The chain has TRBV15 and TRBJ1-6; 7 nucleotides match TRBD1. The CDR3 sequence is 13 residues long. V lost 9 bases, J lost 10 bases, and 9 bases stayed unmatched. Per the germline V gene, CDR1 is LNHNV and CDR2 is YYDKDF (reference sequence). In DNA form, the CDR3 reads TGTGCCACTGCTCGACAGGGAGGGTCACCCCTCCACTTT. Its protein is CATARQGGSPLHF.

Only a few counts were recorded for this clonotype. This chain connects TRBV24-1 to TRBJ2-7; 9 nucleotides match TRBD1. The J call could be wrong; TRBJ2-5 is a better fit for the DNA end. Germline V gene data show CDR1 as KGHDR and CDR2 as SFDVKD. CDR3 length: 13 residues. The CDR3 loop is CATRGTGKETQYF. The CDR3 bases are TGTGCCACCAGAGGGACAGGGAAAGAGACCCAGTACTTC.

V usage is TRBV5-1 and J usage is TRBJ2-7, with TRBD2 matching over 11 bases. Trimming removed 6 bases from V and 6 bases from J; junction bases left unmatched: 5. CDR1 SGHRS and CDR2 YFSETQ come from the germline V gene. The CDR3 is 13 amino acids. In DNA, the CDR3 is TGCGCCAGCAATAGCGGGAGGGCCAGCGAGCAGTACTTC. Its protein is CASNSGRASEQYF. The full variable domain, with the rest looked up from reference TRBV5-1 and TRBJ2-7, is KAGVTQTPRYLIKTRGQQVTLSCSPISGHRSVSWYQQTPGQGLQFLFEYFSETQRNKGNFPGRFSGRQFSNSRSEMNVSTLELGDSALYLCASNSGRASEQYFGPGTRLTVT.

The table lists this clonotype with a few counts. The CDR3 nucleotides are TGTGCCAGCAGGAAGAGGGATTCACCCCTCCACTTT. Protein: CASRKRDSPLHF. The chain has TRBV12-3 or TRBV12-4 and TRBJ1-6, with D uncertain. CDR3 length: 12 residues. V was cut by 6 bases and J by 8 bases, with 8 bases left in between.

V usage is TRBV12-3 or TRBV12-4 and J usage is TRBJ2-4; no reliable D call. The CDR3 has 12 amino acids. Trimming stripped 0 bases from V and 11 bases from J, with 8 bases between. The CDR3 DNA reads TGTGCCAGCAGTTTAGCGGGATTGGTTCAGTACTTC. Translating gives CASSLAGLVQYF.

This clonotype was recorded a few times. CDR3 loop: CASSLEHNEQFF. The CDR3 DNA reads as TGTGCCAGCAGCTTAGAACACAATGAGCAGTTCTTC. The chain has TRBV11-2 and TRBJ2-1; D is undetermined. The CDR3 totals 12 residues. With 0 bases removed from V and 5 bases from J, the gap between germline ends came to 2 bases. Germline values: CDR1 SGHAT, CDR2 FQNNGV. The full variable domain, rest sourced from reference TRBV11-2 and TRBJ2-1, is EAGVAQSPRYKIIEKRQSVAFWCNPISGHATLYWYQQILGQGPKLLIQFQNNGVVDDSQLPKDRFSAERLKGVDSTLKIQPAKLEDSAVYLCASSLEHNEQFFGPGTRLTVL.